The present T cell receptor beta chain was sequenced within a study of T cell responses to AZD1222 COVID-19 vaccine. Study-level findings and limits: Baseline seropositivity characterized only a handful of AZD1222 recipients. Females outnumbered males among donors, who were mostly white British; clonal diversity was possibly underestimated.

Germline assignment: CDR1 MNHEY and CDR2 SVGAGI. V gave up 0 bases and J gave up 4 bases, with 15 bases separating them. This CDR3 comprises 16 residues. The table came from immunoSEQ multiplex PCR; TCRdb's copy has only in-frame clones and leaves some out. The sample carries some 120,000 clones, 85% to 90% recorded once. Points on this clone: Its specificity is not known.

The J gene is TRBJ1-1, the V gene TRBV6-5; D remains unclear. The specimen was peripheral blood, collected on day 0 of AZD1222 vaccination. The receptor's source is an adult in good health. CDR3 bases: TGTGCCAGCAGTTACTCGAGAGGTGGATTCGGCACTGAAGCTTTCTTT. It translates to CASSYSRGGFGTEAFF.